This passage covers 21 T cell receptor beta chains from one sample sequenced in a study of CD8 T cells in ankylosing spondylitis. TCRdb called the 5' RACE reads again in MiXCR, with one record for every CDR3 protein. This repertoire shows around 150,000 distinct CDR3 sequences, about 18% found once; its top ten account for approximately 7.6%. The sequencing input was blood, either unsorted or a sorted T cell fraction (not recorded which). Source of these receptors: a male donor with ankylosing spondylitis or in good health (not recorded which).

The V call is TRBV12-3 or TRBV12-4, the J call TRBJ1-5; TRBD1 is a possible D gene (5 bases). With 8 bases removed from V and 9 bases from J, the gap between germline ends came to 17 bases. The CDR3 is 13 amino acids. The CDR3: CASRSGGDRPQHF. The CDR3 DNA is TGTGCCAGCCGATCCGGGGGAGATAGGCCCCAGCATTTT.

This sequence joins TRBV7-3 and TRBJ2-3; D is ambiguous. The CDR3 extends over 15 amino acids. Trimming removed 2 bases at V and 0 bases at J, with 9 bases between. Germline V CDR1 and CDR2: SGHTA, FQGTGA. The CDR3 here is CASSLGVDSTDTQYF. CDR3 in DNA: TGTGCCAGCAGCTTAGGGGTTGATAGCACAGATACGCAGTATTTT.

This clonotype was detected many times. This sequence joins TRBV12-3 or TRBV12-4 and TRBJ2-4, with a tentative D call TRBD2 (6 bases). V lost 5 bases to trimming and J lost 9 bases, with 17 bases between them. The CDR3 contains 14 residues. The DNA of the CDR3 is TGTGCCAGCAGTCAACCCGGGACCGGGGGCATTCAGTACTTC. It specifies CASSQPGTGGIQYF.

In its sample, this clonotype was seen many times. V and J are TRBV18 and TRBJ2-1; 10 bases are a match to TRBD2. The ends lost 4 bases at V and 5 bases at J; junction bases unmatched: 2. Germline loops: CDR1 KGHSH, CDR2 LQKENI. The CDR3 is 14 amino acids. For the CDR3, the DNA is TGTGCCAGCTCACTACTAGCGGGACACAATGAGCAGTTCTTC. Protein sequence: CASSLLAGHNEQFF.

The chain has TRBV5-1 and TRBJ2-3, with D possibly matching TRBD2 (5 bases). The CDR3 has 14 residues. With 0 bases removed from V and 3 bases from J, the gap between germline ends came to 8 bases. From germline, CDR1 is SGHRS and CDR2 YFSETQ. The CDR3 DNA sequence: TGCGCCAGCAGCTTGGTTCCGGGAACAGATACGCAGTATTTT. It yields the protein CASSLVPGTDTQYF.

This clonotype was recorded many times. This sequence joins TRBV20-1 and TRBJ1-5, with D perhaps matching TRBD1 (5 bases). The CDR3 consists of 14 residues. The germline V gene has CDR1 DFQATT and CDR2 SNEGSKA (reference sequence). The CDR3 sequence: CGYKLAGINQPQHF. The CDR3 nucleotides are TGCGGATACAAGCTGGCAGGGATAAATCAGCCCCAGCATTTT.

This rearrangement joins TRBV5-1 to TRBJ2-1; D perhaps matches TRBD2 (5 bases). Germline CDR1 SGHRS, CDR2 YFSETQ. Trimming pared 0 bases from V and 6 bases from J, leaving 13 bases between. This CDR3 comprises 15 residues. The CDR3 sequence: CASSLGGLASNEQFF. The CDR3 DNA sequence: TGCGCCAGCAGCTTGGGAGGGCTGGCAAGCAATGAGCAGTTCTTC.

There are many counts of this clonotype. This chain connects TRBV5-1 to TRBJ2-1; 11 bases fit TRBD2. The CDR3 runs 16 residues. Germline lookup yields CDR1 SGHRS and CDR2 YFSETQ. Trimming cost V 4 bases and J 2 bases; bases outside gene matches: 5. CDR3 DNA sequence: TGCGCCAGCAGCCCGTTTAGCGGGAGGGCCTACAATGAGCAGTTCTTC. This sequence encodes CASSPFSGRAYNEQFF.

This rearrangement joins TRBV9 to TRBJ2-1, with unresolved D. CDR3 length: 15 residues. Trimming took off 0 bases at V and 3 bases at J, with 10 bases between the two ends. In germline, CDR1 is SGDLS, CDR2 YYNGEE. The CDR3 loop is CASSVALRGYNEQFF. The CDR3 DNA reads as TGTGCCAGCAGCGTAGCTTTGCGAGGCTACAATGAGCAGTTCTTC.

The chain uses TRBV10-3 and TRBJ2-1; no firm D call. The CDR3 contains 11 residues. V was shortened by 6 bases and J by 8 bases, with 8 bases between the two germline ends. The germline V gene has CDR1 ENHRY and CDR2 SYGVKD. For the CDR3, the DNA is TGTGCCATCAGGCAGAACGATGAGCAGTTCTTC. Its protein is CAIRQNDEQFF.

This clonotype has a handful of counts. The chain's CDR3 is CASSDYGTITGELFF. The CDR3 DNA follows: TGTGCCAGCAGTGATTATGGGACTATCACCGGGGAGCTGTTTTTT. The chain recombines TRBV6-1 with TRBJ2-2, with 7 bases aligning to TRBD2. The CDR3 spans 15 residues. The J segment lost 4 bases and the V segment lost 3 bases, leaving 5 bases of the junction unmatched. In germline, CDR1 is MNHNS, CDR2 SASEGT.

In this sample, this clonotype turned up many times. The rearrangement links TRBV5-1 to TRBJ1-1; D is undetermined. With 4 bases removed from V and 3 bases from J, the gap between germline ends came to 13 bases. Per germline, CDR1 SGHRS and CDR2 YFSETQ. The CDR3 totals 14 residues. The CDR3 here is CASSGLPGDTEAFF. DNA for the CDR3: TGCGCCAGCAGCGGCCTTCCGGGAGACACTGAAGCTTTCTTT.

This clonotype was counted at least ten times. The rearrangement uses TRBV14 and TRBJ2-3; possible D gene TRBD2, 6 bases. The CDR3 is 15 residues long. Trimming cost V 1 base and J 2 bases, with 10 bases left between them. Germline V gene lookup returns CDR1 SGHDN and CDR2 FVKESK. The CDR3: CASSQVGGFTDTQYF. The CDR3 nucleotides read TGTGCCAGCAGCCAAGTGGGGGGATTCACAGATACGCAGTATTTT.

The chain recombines TRBV2 with TRBJ2-2; a possible D gene is TRBD1 (6 bases). Germline-derived CDR1 and CDR2 are SNHLY and FYNNEI. Trimming left V 6 bases short and J 3 bases short, with 11 bases between. The CDR3 is 14 amino acids. CDR3: CASRNQGYTGELFF. The CDR3 DNA reads TGTGCCAGCAGGAATCAGGGGTACACCGGGGAGCTGTTTTTT.

The rearrangement links TRBV10-3 to TRBJ1-1, with D tentatively TRBD1 (5 bases). CDR1 ENHRY and CDR2 SYGVKD come from the germline V gene. CDR3 length: 12 residues. In nucleotides, the CDR3 is TGTGTCAACCCAGGCGGGGGTACTGAAGCTTTCTTT. As protein: CVNPGGGTEAFF.

This clonotype turned up a few times. The chain combines TRBV10-3 with TRBJ2-1; D is perhaps TRBD1 (6 bases). The CDR3 runs to 15 residues. The V gene lost 5 bases and the J gene lost 0 bases, with 11 bases spanning the gap. Germline V lookup: CDR1 ENHRY, CDR2 SYGVKD. In DNA, the CDR3 is TGTGCCATCAGTTTGGGGACACCCTCCTACAATGAGCAGTTCTTC. This codes for CAISLGTPSYNEQFF.

The genes are TRBV20-1 and TRBJ1-1; D gene unclear. This CDR3 has 13 residues. Germline-derived CDR1 and CDR2 are DFQATT and SNEGSKA (reference sequence). Trimming took off 0 bases at V and 7 bases at J, with 12 bases between the two ends. The CDR3 bases are TGCAGTGCTAGAGATCGCGGGAGGGTTGAAGCTTTCTTT. It yields the protein CSARDRGRVEAFF.

This clonotype was seen repeatedly, ten times or more. V gene TRBV20-1 combines with J gene TRBJ1-6; D remains unclear. Deletions cut 3 bases from V and 0 bases from J, with 6 bases between. Germline assignment: CDR1 DFQATT and CDR2 SNEGSKA (reference sequence). The CDR3 covers 14 residues. The CDR3 spells CSARVGSYNSPLHF. In nucleotides, the CDR3 is TGCAGTGCTAGGGTCGGCTCCTATAATTCACCCCTCCACTTT.

This clonotype has more than one count but fewer than ten. The chain links TRBV7-9 to TRBJ1-1; the match to TRBD1 covers 10 bases. V shed 5 bases, J shed 1 base, and the junction held 7 bases outside the gene matches. Per germline, CDR1 SEHNR and CDR2 FQNEAQ (reference sequence). This CDR3 comprises 16 residues. CDR3 DNA sequence: TGTGCCAGCAGCCCAGGGACAGGGGTTTCGAACACTGAAGCTTTCTTT. Protein sequence: CASSPGTGVSNTEAFF.

This sequence joins TRBV20-1 and TRBJ2-5; 8 bases are a match to TRBD2. V was pared by 3 bases and J by 5 bases, with 5 bases of the junction left unmatched. Looked up from germline, CDR1 is DFQATT and CDR2 is SNEGSKA (reference sequence). This CDR3 contains 13 residues. DNA for the CDR3: TGCAGTGCTAGTATCGGACTAGCTGAGACCCAGTACTTC. Translating gives CSASIGLAETQYF.

The V and J genes are TRBV2 and TRBJ1-1; no clear D gene. From germline, CDR1 is SNHLY and CDR2 FYNNEI. The CDR3 sequence is 15 residues long. The V end lost 5 bases, the J end lost 0 bases, and 13 bases lay between the germline ends. The CDR3 loop is CASSLGQLMNTEAFF. CDR3 nucleotide sequence: TGTGCCAGCAGTCTTGGCCAGCTCATGAACACTGAAGCTTTCTTT.